The 20 T cell receptor beta chains presented below share a single source sample, sequenced in a study of cytomegalovirus exposure and HLA in healthy donors. Generated by immunoSEQ multiplex PCR, the TCRdb table keeps only in-frame clones and is missing some. This sample has about 73,000 clones, with 85% to 95% found just once. Sequencing input: PBMCs. The receptors were gathered from a man aged 18 to 30 in good health and CMV-seronegative.

This chain links TRBV27 with TRBJ2-4; 8 nucleotides match TRBD2. The ends lost 6 bases at V and 0 bases at J; junction bases unmatched: 13. The CDR3 has 18 residues. Germline V gives CDR1 MNHEY, CDR2 SMNVEV (reference sequence). CDR3 region: CASSGGLAGFLAKNIQYF. The CDR3 DNA sequence: TGTGCCAGCAGCGGCGGGTTAGCGGGGTTCCTAGCCAAAAACATTCAGTACTTC.

This chain connects TRBV9 to TRBJ2-3; TRBD1 is a possible D gene (5 bases). CDR1 and CDR2 (germline): SGDLS, YYNGEE. CDR3 length equals 16 residues. V was shortened by 0 bases and J by 2 bases, with 13 bases between the two germline ends. The CDR3 sequence is CASSVEAAGNTDTQYF. The CDR3 DNA reads TGTGCCAGCAGCGTAGAGGCGGCAGGGAACACAGATACGCAGTATTTT.

In its sample, this clone was seen a few times. The V gene is TRBV18, the J gene TRBJ1-1; D gene uncertain. V was clipped by 6 bases and J by 3 bases, with 11 bases between them. The CDR3 extends over 13 amino acids. Germline CDR1 reads KGHSH; CDR2 reads LQKENI. For the CDR3, the DNA is TGTGCCAGCTCCCTCTCCCGGGACACTGAAGCTTTCTTT. Its translation is CASSLSRDTEAFF.

The V call is TRBV28, the J call TRBJ1-2; 8 nucleotides match TRBD1. Trimming cost V 5 bases and J 10 bases; bases outside gene matches: 6. This CDR3 contains 12 residues. Germline assignment: CDR1 MDHEN and CDR2 SYDVKM. The DNA of the CDR3 is TGTGCCAGCAGTCTAGACAGGGGCTACTACACCTTC. This sequence encodes CASSLDRGYYTF.

This chain links TRBV7-9 with TRBJ1-2; the D gene is possibly TRBD1 (5 bases). The CDR3 covers 15 residues. CDR1 is SEHNR and CDR2 is FQNEAQ in the germline V gene (reference sequence). V was pared by 5 bases and J by 4 bases, with 17 bases between. The chain's CDR3 is CASSPQQGWAYGYTF. The CDR3 nucleotides are TGTGCCAGCAGCCCCCAGCAGGGCTGGGCCTATGGCTACACCTTC.

In its sample, this clone was seen once. The V and J genes are TRBV6-6 and TRBJ1-6; D remains ambiguous. This CDR3 has 13 residues. V lost 0 bases to trimming and J lost 8 bases, with 5 bases between them. CDR1 MNHNY and CDR2 SVGAGI come from the germline V gene (reference sequence). Here the CDR3 DNA reads TGTGCCAGCAGTTACTCTAGCGATTCACCCCTCCACTTT. Protein: CASSYSSDSPLHF.

This chain joins TRBV7-6 and TRBJ2-5; tentative D call: TRBD2 (5 bases). This CDR3 comprises 15 residues. The ends were cut back, 0 bases at V and 5 bases at J, with 13 bases in the middle. Germline loops: CDR1 SGHVS, CDR2 FNYEAQ. CDR3 loop: CASSLAPEGWETQYF. CDR3 in DNA: TGTGCCAGCAGCTTAGCTCCCGAGGGATGGGAGACCCAGTACTTC.

This rearrangement joins TRBV5-6 to TRBJ2-1; D might be TRBD2 (5 bases). V lost 4 bases and J 9 bases, leaving 11 bases between the germline ends. The length of the CDR3 is 12 residues. CDR1 and CDR2 from the germline V gene are SGHDT and YYEEEE. The CDR3 coding sequence is TGTGCCAGCAGCCAAACTAGTTTTGAGCAGTTCTTC. Translation gives CASSQTSFEQFF.

The chain employs TRBV11-2 and TRBJ2-7; D is unclear. Per germline, CDR1 SGHAT and CDR2 FQNNGV. Trimming took 0 bases from V and 4 from J, leaving 4 bases between them. This CDR3 is 12 amino acids long. In DNA form, the CDR3 reads TGTGCCAGCAGCTTAGATCGGTACGAGCAGTACTTC. It specifies CASSLDRYEQYF.

This chain connects TRBV11-2 to TRBJ2-3, with D unresolved. The V gene's germline CDR1 is SGHAT and CDR2 FQNNGV. The CDR3 spans 13 residues. Trimming left V 5 bases short and J 2 bases short, with 8 bases between. In nucleotides, the CDR3 is TGTGCCAGCAGCCCAGTCCCCACAGATACGCAGTATTTT. Translated, it gives CASSPVPTDTQYF. Looking up the rest from reference TRBV11-2 and TRBJ2-3 gives the full variable domain: EAGVAQSPRYKIIEKRQSVAFWCNPISGHATLYWYQQILGQGPKLLIQFQNNGVVDDSQLPKDRFSAERLKGVDSTLKIQPAKLEDSAVYLCASSPVPTDTQYFGPGTRLTVL.

This clone has a single count. The J gene is TRBJ2-3, the V gene TRBV29-1; TRBD2 might be the D (5 bases). The germline V and J ends were trimmed by 2 bases and 5 bases, with 14 bases remaining between them. CDR3 size: 14 residues. Germline V gene lookup returns CDR1 SQVTM and CDR2 ANQGSEA. The CDR3 coding sequence is TGCAGCGTTGAACTAGCTTTCATGGGAGATACGCAGTATTTT. This translates into CSVELAFMGDTQYF.

The chain employs TRBV4-2 and TRBJ2-2; TRBD2 is a possible D gene (6 bases). This CDR3 is 15 amino acids long. Germline V gene sequence: CDR1 LGHNA, CDR2 YNFKEQ. V lost 5 bases to trimming and J lost 7 bases, with 17 bases between them. This CDR3 is CASSVTPGGIGELFF. CDR3 DNA sequence: TGTGCCAGCAGCGTTACGCCCGGGGGTATCGGGGAGCTGTTTTTT.

The rearrangement uses TRBV4-3 and TRBJ1-1; 8 bases fit TRBD1. The CDR3 loop spans 17 amino acids. Germline V gene lookup returns CDR1 LGHNA and CDR2 YSLEER. Trimming cost V 0 bases and J 0 bases; bases outside gene matches: 6. Written as DNA, the CDR3 is TGCGCCAGCAGCCAAGACAGGGGGCTAACGATGAACACTGAAGCTTTCTTT. Translation gives CASSQDRGLTMNTEAFF.

The V call is TRBV28, the J call TRBJ1-4, with a weak D call TRBD1 (5 bases). Germline CDR1 reads MDHEN; CDR2 reads SYDVKM. V gave up 4 bases and J gave up 7 bases, with 13 bases separating them. The CDR3 extends over 14 amino acids. The CDR3 protein is CASSSTGGAEKLFF. In DNA, the CDR3 is TGTGCCAGCAGTTCCACCGGGGGAGCTGAAAAACTGTTTTTT.

This clone was observed a few times. This chain joins TRBV5-1 and TRBJ2-1; 9 nucleotides line up with TRBD2. J was trimmed by 0 bases and V by 3 bases; bases with no gene match: 4. The germline V gene encodes CDR1 SGHRS and CDR2 YFSETQ. The CDR3 spans 16 residues. For the CDR3, the DNA is TGCGCCAGCAGCTCTAGCGGGAATGGCTCCTACAATGAGCAGTTCTTC. Protein product: CASSSSGNGSYNEQFF. Looking up the rest from reference TRBV5-1 and TRBJ2-1 gives the full variable domain: KAGVTQTPRYLIKTRGQQVTLSCSPISGHRSVSWYQQTPGQGLQFLFEYFSETQRNKGNFPGRFSGRQFSNSRSEMNVSTLELGDSALYLCASSSSGNGSYNEQFFGPGTRLTVL.

J is TRBJ2-1 and V is TRBV7-3; unclear D gene. The CDR3 contains 12 residues. Between the trimmed V and J ends, which lost 6 bases and 5 bases, there was a span of 8 bases. Germline V gene data show CDR1 as SGHTA and CDR2 as FQGTGA. The CDR3 protein is CASSTNHNEQFF. DNA for the CDR3: TGTGCCAGCAGTACTAACCACAATGAGCAGTTCTTC.

The chain uses TRBV19 and TRBJ1-1, with D uncertain. The CDR3 covers 13 residues. Germline V gene data show CDR1 as LNHDA and CDR2 as SQIVND (reference sequence). V gave up 6 bases and J gave up 3 bases, with 11 bases separating them. The CDR3 here is CASSPDLDTEAFF. CDR3 in DNA: TGTGCCAGTAGCCCAGATTTGGACACTGAAGCTTTCTTT.

The chain joins TRBV30 to TRBJ1-1; D is uncertain. In germline, CDR1 is GTSNPN, CDR2 SVGIG (reference sequence). V lost 4 bases and J lost 1, with 4 bases in between. CDR3 length equals 11 residues. CDR3 amino acids: CAWNGNTEAFF. CDR3 bases: TGTGCCTGGAACGGGAACACTGAAGCTTTCTTT.

This chain links TRBV5-1 with TRBJ2-5, with D possibly matching TRBD1 (5 bases). CDR3 length equals 13 residues. Trimming took 3 bases from V and 3 from J, leaving 9 bases between them. CDR1 is SGHRS and CDR2 is YFSETQ in the germline V gene. Here the CDR3 DNA reads TGCGCCAGCAGCTCCCTCAGGGAAGAGACCCAGTACTTC. Translation: CASSSLREETQYF.

The sample holds one count of this clone. V gene TRBV29-1 combines with J gene TRBJ2-3, with D possibly matching TRBD1 (5 bases). The ends were cut back, 3 bases at V and 0 bases at J, with 16 bases in the middle. From germline, CDR1 is SQVTM and CDR2 ANQGSEA. The CDR3 totals 16 residues. The DNA of the CDR3 is TGCAGCGTTGAGGGTTGGGGCGGCACTAGCACAGATACGCAGTATTTT. This sequence encodes CSVEGWGGTSTDTQYF.